This T cell receptor (beta chain) emerged from a study of T cells in Graves' hyperthyroidism and ophthalmopathy. J gave up 8 bases and V 5 bases, and 7 bases lay outside the gene matches. The CDR3 has 14 residues. CDR1 SEHNR and CDR2 FQNEAQ come from the germline V gene (reference sequence). There are many counts of this clonotype. Graves' hyperthyroidism was deemed stable absent ophthalmopathy progression within 18 months. Regions amplified from RNA transcripts were the TCR beta CDR3 regions. The HTBI primer set served for first-round RT-PCR of the TCR CDR3. TCRdb fed the multiplex PCR reads into MiXCR, producing one record per CDR3 protein. The repertoire holds some 510,000 distinct CDR3 sequences, with roughly 46% as singletons.

Sequencing used peripheral blood or thyroid tissue (not recorded which). The receptor was isolated from a woman younger than 30 with Graves' hyperthyroidism. The chain joins TRBV7-9 to TRBJ1-4; 8 bases match TRBD1. The CDR3 nucleotides are TGTGCCAGCAGCCCGACAGGGGTAGGGGAAAAACTGTTTTTT. Translating it yields CASSPTGVGEKLFF.